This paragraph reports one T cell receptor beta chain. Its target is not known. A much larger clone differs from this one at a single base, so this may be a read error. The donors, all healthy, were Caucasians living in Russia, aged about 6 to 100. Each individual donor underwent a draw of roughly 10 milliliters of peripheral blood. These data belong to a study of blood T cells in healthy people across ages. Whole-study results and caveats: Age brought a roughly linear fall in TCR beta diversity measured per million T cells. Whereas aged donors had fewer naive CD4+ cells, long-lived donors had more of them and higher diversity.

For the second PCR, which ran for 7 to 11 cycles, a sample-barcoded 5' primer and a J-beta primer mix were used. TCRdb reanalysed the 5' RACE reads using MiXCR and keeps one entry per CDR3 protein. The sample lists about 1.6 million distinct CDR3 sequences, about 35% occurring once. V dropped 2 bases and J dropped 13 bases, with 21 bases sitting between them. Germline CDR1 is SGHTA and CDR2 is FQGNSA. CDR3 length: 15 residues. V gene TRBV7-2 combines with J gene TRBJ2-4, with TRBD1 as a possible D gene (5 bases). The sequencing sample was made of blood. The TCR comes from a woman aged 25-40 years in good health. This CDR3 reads CASSLFQGRSYGQYF. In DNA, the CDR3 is TGTGCCAGCAGCTTATTCCAGGGCAGGTCCTACGGGCAGTACTTC.